This T cell receptor (beta chain) originates from a study of blood T cell repertoires in COVID-19. Turning to the study itself: PBMCs, B-cell-depleted T cells, or T cells provided the cDNA or gDNA that made up the material.

Profiled with immunoSEQ multiplex PCR; TCRdb holds only in-frame clones, not every one. The sample has approximately 300,000 clones, about nine tenths seen once. This CDR3 is 16 amino acids long. Germline V gene data show CDR1 as KGHDR and CDR2 as SFDVKD. Trimming cost V 3 bases and J 4 bases; bases outside gene matches: 8. The material sequenced was peripheral blood. This sequence was found in a woman in her 30s with COVID-19, enrolled during active disease. The rearrangement uses TRBV24-1 and TRBJ2-1, with 7 bases identical to TRBD1. CDR3 sequence (DNA): TGTGCCACCAGTGATCGAGACAGGGACCCGTACAATGAGCAGTTCTTC. Encoded protein: CATSDRDRDPYNEQFF.